A selection of T cell receptor beta chains follows, all from one sample in a study of T-cell reconstitution after alpha-beta-depleted transplantation in children. TCRdb ran MiXCR on the PCR reads and lists one entry per CDR3 protein. The table lists around 580,000 distinct CDR3 sequences, 20% to 25% of them singletons, with approximately 14% in the top ten. Sample: PBMCs, mostly from graft donor cells, taken 360 days after TCRalphabeta/CD19-depleted stem cell transplant. These receptor sequences come from a boy less than two years old who had a stem cell transplant for acute myeloid leukemia, so the T cells may come from the graft donor. The CDR3 runs from the conserved cysteine through the conserved F or W. The order of the fields is V gene, J gene, CDR3 protein.

>TRBV2|TRBJ2-2
CASKDRRTGELFF
>TRBV27|TRBJ1-5
CASKIQGEGNQPQHF
>TRBV7-2|TRBJ2-1
CASSLNKLGGGGEQFF
>TRBV12-3/TRBV12-4|TRBJ2-5
CASSLAWVLRQGETQYF
>TRBV29-1|TRBJ2-2
CSVEDSYTGELFF
>TRBV27|TRBJ2-2
CASRKAGTNTGELFF
>TRBV5-4|TRBJ2-2
CASSYRPGELFF
>TRBV5-6|TRBJ2-1
CASSWDRGGLYNEQFF
>TRBV5-1|TRBJ2-1
CASRGRTSGYNEQFF
>TRBV10-3|TRBJ2-1
CAISETGYNEQFF
>TRBV10-3|TRBJ1-1
CAISGDTRDTEAFF
>TRBV15|TRBJ1-5
CATSRDRRQPQHF
>TRBV24-1|TRBJ2-7
CATSEGGQATTYEQYF
>TRBV6-5|TRBJ2-2
CASSSFAGQGLTGELFF
>TRBV30|TRBJ2-1
CAWSDPYLGDNEQFF
>TRBV5-4|TRBJ1-1
CASSVDSMSEAFF
>TRBV19|TRBJ1-1
CASIRTGGRNTEAFF
>TRBV27|TRBJ2-7
CASSLLFRTVRGYEQYF
>TRBV12-3/TRBV12-4|TRBJ2-1
CASSLKRDRGPYNEQFF
>TRBV10-3|TRBJ2-7
CAISESNRGLYEQYF
>TRBV11-2|TRBJ2-3
CASSLREGAGTARTDTQYF
>TRBV29-1|TRBJ2-3
CSVSGRRAALSTDTQYF
>TRBV20-1|TRBJ2-1
CSVSVSYNEQFF
>TRBV6-1|TRBJ2-3
CASRRDNGGTQYF
>TRBV6-5|TRBJ2-3
CASSSGGAGTDTQYF
>TRBV6-5|TRBJ1-2
CASSYSMVRLLDGYTF
>TRBV14|TRBJ2-1
CASSQYSGGLGEQFF
>TRBV6-1|TRBJ1-4
CASSEGAAGEKLFF
>TRBV21-1|TRBJ1-2
CASPGTNYGYTF
>TRBV20-1|TRBJ1-1
CSARWWANTEAFF
>TRBV6-5|TRBJ1-6
CASRGVGPLHF
>TRBV29-1|TRBJ2-1
CSVASRDEQFF
>TRBV11-3|TRBJ2-1
CASSFPGVQHNEQFF
>TRBV20-1|TRBJ1-6
CSARVAGGYNSPLHF
>TRBV20-1|TRBJ2-1
CSAEGLAGGSYNEQFF